The entry below describes one T cell receptor (beta chain). No antigen is known for it. There are 14 residues in the CDR3. Trimming removed 7 bases from V and 2 bases from J, with 14 bases in between. CDR1 and CDR2 from the germline V gene are MNHNY and SVGAGI (reference sequence). The source of the sample is a study of cytomegalovirus exposure and HLA in healthy donors. Study-wide results and caveats: The majority of CMV-associated TCR beta chains were reported as apparently HLA-restricted in a later analysis. It was around 160 TCR beta chains that were listed as cytomegalovirus-associated.

With 60 Vbeta and 13 Jbeta primers, the PCR was carried out. Repertoires were generated with immunoSEQ multiplex PCR, while TCRdb's copy carries only in-frame clones and drops some. The top ten clones hold 5.5% to 7.5% of a sample with about 130,000 clones, roughly 68% of them seen once. The sample comprised PBMCs. This clonotype was obtained from a woman in her 50s in good health and CMV-seropositive. The genes are TRBV6-6 and TRBJ1-2, with D tentatively TRBD1 (5 bases). In DNA, the CDR3 is TGTGCCAGCAACGCGCTCGGGGGGAACTATGGCTACACCTTC. The encoded protein is CASNALGGNYGYTF.